Each of the 10 T cell receptor beta chains below was sequenced from the same sample in a study of beta chain features in type 1 diabetes. Expressed TCRB transcripts were sequenced because the entire RNA isolate underwent reverse transcription. Method: immunoSEQ multiplex PCR; TCRdb's copy keeps in-frame clones and lacks some. The sample lists roughly 230,000 clones; about 10% were seen once. The sample comprised naive CD4+ T cells from blood. These receptors all stem from a young woman in good health.

This clone was seen more than once but under ten times. The chain links TRBV6-1 to TRBJ2-1, with 7 bases fitting TRBD1. Losses at the gene ends were 6 bases for V and 0 bases for J; bases not matched to a gene: 5. The length of the CDR3 is 15 residues. Germline CDR1 and CDR2: MNHNS and SASEGT. CDR3 region: CASSQGVGSYNEQFF. The CDR3, as DNA: TGTGCCAGCAGCCAGGGGGTAGGCTCCTACAATGAGCAGTTCTTC.

This sequence joins TRBV15 and TRBJ2-5; 8 bases align to TRBD2. The CDR3 sequence is 16 residues long. Germline V gene sequence: CDR1 LNHNV, CDR2 YYDKDF (reference sequence). V lost 3 bases to trimming and J lost 7 bases; unmatched junction nucleotides: 13. CDR3 nucleotides: TGTGCCACCAGCAGTTTTGGGAGCGGGAGCCTCAGGACCCAGTACTTC. It translates to CATSSFGSGSLRTQYF.

This clone was observed a handful of times. The chain joins TRBV6-1 to TRBJ1-1; D perhaps matches TRBD1 (5 bases). The V and J ends lost 2 bases and 0 bases respectively, with 10 bases between them. The V gene's germline CDR1 is MNHNS and CDR2 SASEGT. The CDR3 totals 15 residues. The CDR3, as DNA: TGTGCCAGCAGTGAAAATGGCAGGGTGAACACTGAAGCTTTCTTT. Its translation: CASSENGRVNTEAFF.

The chain recombines TRBV7-2 with TRBJ1-3, with 8 bases lining up with TRBD1. The V gene's germline CDR1 is SGHTA and CDR2 FQGNSA. The trim removed 1 base at V and 6 bases at J, leaving 5 bases unmatched. The CDR3 totals 15 residues. CDR3 sequence reads: CASSLVPGGQNTIYF. In DNA form, the CDR3 reads TGTGCCAGCAGCTTAGTGCCAGGGGGCCAAAACACCATATATTTT.

This clone was observed a handful of times. This chain uses TRBV6-1 with TRBJ2-1, with 13 nucleotides matching TRBD2. The CDR3 contains 15 residues. With 4 bases clipped from V and 7 bases from J, the junction kept 4 bases outside the gene matches. Germline V gene data show CDR1 as MNHNS and CDR2 as SASEGT. This CDR3 is CASSGTSGSRNEQFF. In nucleotides, the CDR3 is TGTGCCAGCAGTGGGACTAGCGGGAGTAGGAATGAGCAGTTCTTC.

The chain couples TRBV5-6 to TRBJ1-2; maybe TRBD1 (5 bases). The germline CDR1 and CDR2 sequences are SGHDT and YYEEEE. The CDR3 loop spans 15 amino acids. The V end lost 3 bases, the J end lost 5 bases, and 17 bases lay between the germline ends. CDR3 loop: CASSSLGGTTYGYTF. CDR3 nucleotides: TGTGCCAGCAGCTCGTTGGGGGGGACTACGTATGGCTACACCTTC.

The rearrangement uses TRBV25-1 and TRBJ2-3; TRBD1 is a possible D gene (5 bases). CDR1 MGHDK and CDR2 SYGVNS come from the germline V gene. This CDR3 has 11 residues. V was trimmed by 7 bases and J by 8 bases, leaving 10 bases between them. The CDR3 nucleotides read TGTGCCAGCACGTATCAGGGTACGCAGTATTTT. Translating gives CASTYQGTQYF. The full variable domain, completed using reference TRBV25-1 and TRBJ2-3, is EADIYQTPRYLVIGTGKKITLECSQTMGHDKMYWYQQDPGMELHLIHYSYGVNSTEKGDLSSESTVSRIRTEHFPLTLESARPSHTSQYLCASTYQGTQYFGPGTRLTVL.

This clone has only a few counts. This sequence joins TRBV5-4 and TRBJ2-2; D is undetermined. Germline assignment: CDR1 SGHNT and CDR2 YYREEE (reference sequence). This CDR3 is 16 amino acids long. V lost 4 bases, J lost 1 base, and 14 bases lay in between. The CDR3 bases are TGTGCCAGCAGCGCGGCCGTGGCCCTGAACACCGGGGAGCTGTTTTTT. Translating gives CASSAAVALNTGELFF.

This clone has just a few counts. The V and J genes are TRBV25-1 and TRBJ2-7; TRBD1 matches at 9 bases. V gave up 5 bases and J gave up 2 bases; unmatched junction bases: 10. Germline values: CDR1 MGHDK, CDR2 SYGVNS. The CDR3 loop spans 16 amino acids. The CDR3 protein is CASSRGQGGSTYEQYF. The CDR3 DNA follows: TGTGCCAGCAGTAGGGGACAGGGAGGCTCCACCTACGAGCAGTACTTC.

This chain connects TRBV19 to TRBJ1-2, with D tentatively TRBD1 (6 bases). Germline-derived CDR1 and CDR2 are LNHDA and SQIVND (reference sequence). Deletions cut 7 bases from V and 8 bases from J, with 17 bases between. CDR3 length: 13 residues. The CDR3 spells CASNGDRLVGYTF. The DNA of the CDR3 is TGTGCCAGTAATGGCGACAGGCTCGTCGGCTACACCTTC.